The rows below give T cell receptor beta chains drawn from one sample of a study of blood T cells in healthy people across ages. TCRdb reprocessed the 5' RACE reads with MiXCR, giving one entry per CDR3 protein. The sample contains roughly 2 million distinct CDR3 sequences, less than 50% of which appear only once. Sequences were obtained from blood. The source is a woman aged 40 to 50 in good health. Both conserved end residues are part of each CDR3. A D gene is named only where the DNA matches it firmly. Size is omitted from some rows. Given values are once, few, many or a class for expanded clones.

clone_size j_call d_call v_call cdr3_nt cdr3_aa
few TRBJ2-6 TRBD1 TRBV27 TGTGCCAGCAGTATAACGAGGGGGCTAGGGGCCAACGTCCTGACTTTC CASSITRGLGANVLTF
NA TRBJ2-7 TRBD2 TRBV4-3 TGCGCCAGCAGCCAAGAAGCCCGTCTAGCGGGGGTCTACGAGCAGTACTTC CASSQEARLAGVYEQYF
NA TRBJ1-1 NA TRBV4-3 TGCGCCAGCAGGTACGAGGGGACGGGAGGCACTGAAGCTTTCTTT CASRYEGTGGTEAFF
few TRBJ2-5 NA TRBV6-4 TGTGCCAGCAAACTTCTAGCGACCCAGTACTTC CASKLLATQYF
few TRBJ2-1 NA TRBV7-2 TGTGCCAGCAGCCTAATTATTGTAGGGATAGGACCCAATGAGCAGTTCTTC CASSLIIVGIGPNEQFF
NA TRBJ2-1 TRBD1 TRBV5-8 TGTGCCAGCAGGCACGGATGGGACAGGGGATACAATGAGCAGTTCTTC CASRHGWDRGYNEQFF
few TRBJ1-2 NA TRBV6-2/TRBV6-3 TGTGCCAGCAGACTGAACCCCGGGAACTATGGCTACACCTTC CASRLNPGNYGYTF
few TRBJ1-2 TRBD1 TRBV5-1 TGCGCCAGCAGTAAACCGGGACAGGGGGATGGCTACACCTTC CASSKPGQGDGYTF
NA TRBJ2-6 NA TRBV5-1 TGCGCCAGCAGCTTGGTGATGGGAAGCTCTGGGGCCAACGTCCTGACTTTC CASSLVMGSSGANVLTF
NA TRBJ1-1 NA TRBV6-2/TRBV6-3 TGTGCCATCAACAATTTACCGCAGAGTGGGGCTTTCTTT CAINNLPQSGAFF
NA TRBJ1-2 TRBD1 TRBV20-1 TGCAGTGCTAGAGATTCACAGGGGAAACTCTATGGCTACACCTTC CSARDSQGKLYGYTF